This T cell receptor beta chain came from a study of vaccination effects on CD4 cells after COVID-19. With regard to this clone: What it binds is unknown.

The assay was immunoSEQ multiplex PCR, and TCRdb's table has in-frame clones only and misses some. The data contain about 74,000 clones, over 60% of them singletons. Scientists isolated CD4+ T cells after a roughly 10-day culture period ended. This CDR3 has 12 residues. Germline V gene sequence: CDR1 SGHVS, CDR2 FNYEAQ. V lost 0 bases and J lost 7, with 3 bases in between. The chain links TRBV7-6 to TRBJ2-2; D gene ambiguous. This sample comprised CD4+ T cells from PBMCs cultured without peptide, obtained before COVID-19 vaccination. This clonotype originated in a human donor who received a COVID-19 vaccine. CDR3 sequence (DNA): TGTGCCAGCAGCTTAGCAAGCGGGGAGCTGTTTTTT. Translating it yields CASSLASGELFF.